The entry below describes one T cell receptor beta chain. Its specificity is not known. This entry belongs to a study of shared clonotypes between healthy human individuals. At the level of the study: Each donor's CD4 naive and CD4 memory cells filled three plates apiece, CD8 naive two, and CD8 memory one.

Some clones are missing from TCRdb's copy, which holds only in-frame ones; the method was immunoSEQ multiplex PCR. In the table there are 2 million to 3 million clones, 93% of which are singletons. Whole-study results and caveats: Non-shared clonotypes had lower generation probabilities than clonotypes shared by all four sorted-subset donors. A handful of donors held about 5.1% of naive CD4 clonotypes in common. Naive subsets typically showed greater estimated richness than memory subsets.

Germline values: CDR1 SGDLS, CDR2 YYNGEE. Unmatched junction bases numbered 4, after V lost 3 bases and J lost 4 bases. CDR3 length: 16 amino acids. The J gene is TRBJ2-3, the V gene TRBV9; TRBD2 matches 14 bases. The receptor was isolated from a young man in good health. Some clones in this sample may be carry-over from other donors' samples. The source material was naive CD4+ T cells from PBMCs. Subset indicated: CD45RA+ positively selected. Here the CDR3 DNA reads TGTGCCAGCAGCGGCGGACTAGCGGGAGGATCAGATACGCAGTATTTT. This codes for CASSGGLAGGSDTQYF.